Listed below are T cell receptor beta chains from one sample, sequenced in a study of shared clonotypes between healthy human individuals. Profiled with immunoSEQ multiplex PCR; TCRdb holds only in-frame clones, not every one. The sample shows hundreds of thousands of clones, 79% of them seen only once. The sequenced sample consisted of PBMCs. The receptors were gathered from a woman aged 40 to 50 in good health. Some clones in this sample may be carry-over from other donors' samples. Both conserved end residues are part of each CDR3. The D gene is left open where the match is weak. Clone size appears in some rows only: once, few, many, or a class for an expanded clone.

d_call j_call v_call clone_size cdr3_nt cdr3_aa
- TRBJ1-2 TRBV4-2 - TGTGCCAGCAGCCAAGAAAGCTGGACTGGGGATGACAGCTACACCTTC CASSQESWTGDDSYTF
- TRBJ2-1 TRBV28 many TGTGCCAGCCTCGACAGTGATAGCAATGAGCAGTTCTTC CASLDSDSNEQFF
- TRBJ1-4 TRBV4-1 - TGCGCCAGCAGCCAAGGGGGAGAAGGGGAAAAACTGTTTTTT CASSQGGEGEKLFF
TRBD2 TRBJ2-7 TRBV7-2 - TGTGCCAGCAGCCCGACTAGCGGGAGCGGCACGGACGAGCAGTACTTC CASSPTSGSGTDEQYF
- TRBJ2-1 TRBV14 - TGTGCCAGCAGCCCGGGACTCTCCGTTCGGGATGAGCAGTTCTTC CASSPGLSVRDEQFF
- TRBJ1-2 TRBV7-9 few TGTGCCACCCAGTCGGGTCCTAACTATGGCTACACCTTC CATQSGPNYGYTF
- TRBJ2-7 TRBV15 once TGTGCCACCAGCAGAGATCAGGGGAACGAGCAGTACTTC CATSRDQGNEQYF
TRBD1 TRBJ2-5 TRBV5-5 few TGTGCCAGCAGCTTAGGGGAAGGGACAGCCCAAGAGACCCAGTACTTC CASSLGEGTAQETQYF
- TRBJ2-1 TRBV7-2 - TGTGCCAGCAGCGGAGGACAAGGGGGGAATCGTGAGCAGTTCTTC CASSGGQGGNREQFF
- TRBJ2-4 TRBV28 - TGTGCCAGCAGTTTATATACGCGGTTAGCCAAAAACATTCAGTACTTC CASSLYTRLAKNIQYF
- TRBJ1-3 TRBV4-3 - TGCGCCAGCAGCCCGCGGGTCGGAAACACCATATATTTT CASSPRVGNTIYF
- TRBJ1-3 TRBV5-1 few TGCGCCAGCAGCTTGGCCAACCAGGACTCTGGAAACACCATATATTTT CASSLANQDSGNTIYF
TRBD2 TRBJ2-1 TRBV4-3 few TGCGCCAGCAGCCAAGGGGAGGGCCGTTTTCTTGAGCAGTTCTTC CASSQGEGRFLEQFF
- TRBJ2-3 TRBV5-1 - TGCGCCAGCAAAGAGGGAGATCCCGGCACAGATACGCAGTATTTT CASKEGDPGTDTQYF
TRBD1 TRBJ2-5 TRBV11-2 - TGTGCCAGCAGCTCCCGGGACAGGGTTTGGGAGACCCAGTACTTC CASSSRDRVWETQYF
- TRBJ1-1 TRBV7-8 - TGTGCCAGCAGCTCAGGACCGCGAAGGGGAGCTTTCTTT CASSSGPRRGAFF